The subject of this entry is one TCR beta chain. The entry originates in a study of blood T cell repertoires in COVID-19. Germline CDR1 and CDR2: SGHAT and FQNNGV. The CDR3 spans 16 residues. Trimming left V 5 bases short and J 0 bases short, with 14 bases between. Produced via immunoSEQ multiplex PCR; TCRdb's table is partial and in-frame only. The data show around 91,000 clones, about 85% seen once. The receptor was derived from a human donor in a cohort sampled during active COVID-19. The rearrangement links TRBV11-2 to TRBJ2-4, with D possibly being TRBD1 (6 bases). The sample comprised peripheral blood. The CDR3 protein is CASSPLTGLAKNIQYF. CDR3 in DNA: TGTGCCAGCAGCCCCCTGACAGGTTTAGCCAAAAACATTCAGTACTTC. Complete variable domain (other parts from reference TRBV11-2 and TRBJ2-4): EAGVAQSPRYKIIEKRQSVAFWCNPISGHATLYWYQQILGQGPKLLIQFQNNGVVDDSQLPKDRFSAERLKGVDSTLKIQPAKLEDSAVYLCASSPLTGLAKNIQYFGAGTRLSVL.